The 18 T cell receptor beta chains given below trace back to one sample, sequenced in a study of cytomegalovirus exposure and HLA in healthy donors. It was with 60 Vbeta and 13 Jbeta primers that the PCR ran. Sequencing used immunoSEQ multiplex PCR; TCRdb keeps in-frame clones, though not all of them. The sample records 95,000 to 150,000 clones, approximately 17% being singletons. The sequencing input was PBMCs. These TCRs come from a female donor in good health and CMV-seropositive.

This clone was found a few times. This chain joins TRBV28 and TRBJ1-1; possibly TRBD1 for D (5 bases). Trimming took off 7 bases at V and 7 bases at J, with 19 bases between the two ends. This CDR3 has 14 amino acids. Germline CDR1 reads MDHEN; CDR2 reads SYDVKM. The CDR3 here is CASNLLSWGGEAFF. DNA for the CDR3: TGTGCCAGCAACCTCTTATCGTGGGGGGGTGAAGCTTTCTTT.

The V and J genes are TRBV7-2 and TRBJ2-4, with D tentatively TRBD1 (5 bases). This CDR3 has 14 residues. Germline values: CDR1 SGHTA, CDR2 FQGNSA. V was shortened by 4 bases and J by 1 base, with 8 bases between the two germline ends. The CDR3 DNA sequence: TGTGCCAGCAGCTCAGGGCTGGCCAAAAACATTCAGTACTTC. Translation: CASSSGLAKNIQYF.

The rearrangement joins TRBV4-2 to TRBJ2-1, with 8 bases fitting TRBD2. Germline-derived CDR1 and CDR2 are LGHNA and YNFKEQ. With 1 base clipped from V and 0 bases from J, the junction kept 2 bases outside the gene matches. This CDR3 is 16 amino acids long. CDR3 loop: CASSQAGTSSYNEQFF. The CDR3 coding sequence is TGTGCCAGCAGCCAAGCCGGGACTAGCTCCTACAATGAGCAGTTCTTC.

This chain joins TRBV6-1 and TRBJ2-3; no definite D call. The V gene's germline CDR1 is MNHNS and CDR2 SASEGT. The CDR3 runs 15 residues. Trimming left V 5 bases short and J 2 bases short, with 14 bases between. The CDR3 coding sequence is TGTGCCAGCAGTCTTAGGCCCGGGTCCACAGATACGCAGTATTTT. It translates to CASSLRPGSTDTQYF.

CDR3 in amino acids: CASGLGAWGNTIYF. The CDR3 nucleotides read TGTGCTAGTGGTTTGGGAGCATGGGGAAACACCATATATTTT. V and J are TRBV12-5 and TRBJ1-3, with unresolved D. The CDR3 is made up of 14 amino acids. In germline, CDR1 is LGHNT, CDR2 FRNRAP. V lost 1 base to trimming and J lost 4 bases, with 8 bases between them.

In its sample, this clone was seen a few times. The chain's CDR3 is CASSQNTGELFF. CDR3 DNA: TGTGCCAGCAGCCAGAACACCGGGGAGCTGTTTTTT. This chain uses TRBV11-2 with TRBJ2-2; D unclear. Trimming left V 5 bases short and J 1 base short, with 2 bases between. The CDR3 loop spans 12 amino acids. Germline lookup yields CDR1 SGHAT and CDR2 FQNNGV.

This clone was found a few times. The V and J genes are TRBV4-3 and TRBJ1-1; TRBD1 matches at 10 bases. Germline V gene data show CDR1 as LGHNA and CDR2 as YSLEER. V lost 4 bases, J lost 4 bases, and 3 bases stayed unmatched. CDR3 length equals 14 residues. The CDR3 DNA sequence: TGCGCCAGCAGCCTGGACAGGGGGTTCACTGAAGCTTTCTTT. Its translation: CASSLDRGFTEAFF.

The J gene is TRBJ2-7, the V gene TRBV6-4; D ambiguous. There are 14 residues in the CDR3. The germline gives CDR1 MRHNA, CDR2 SNTAGT. V was trimmed by 2 bases and J by 2 bases, leaving 10 bases between them. The CDR3 is CASSDGLLPYEQYF. In DNA form, the CDR3 reads TGTGCCAGCAGTGACGGTTTACTTCCCTACGAGCAGTACTTC.

This clone occurred a few times. The chain combines TRBV1 with TRBJ2-4; the table's D gene call, TRBD1, was not cross checked with the DNA. TRBV1 is shown as a pseudogene. There are 15 residues in the CDR3. The CDR3 here is CTSTTGPLAKNIQYF. The DNA of the CDR3 is TGCACCAGCACGACAGGGCCCTTAGCCAAAAACATTCAGTACTTC.

This clone was detected only a few times. The V and J genes are TRBV28 and TRBJ1-1, with D unresolved. CDR3 length equals 15 residues. V was clipped by 3 bases and J by 8 bases, with 19 bases between them. The V gene's germline CDR1 is MDHEN and CDR2 SYDVKM. CDR3 sequence: CASSFSSLAAVEAFF. For the CDR3, the DNA is TGTGCCAGCAGTTTTTCAAGTTTGGCCGCTGTAGAAGCTTTCTTT. The variable domain in full, with the rest retrieved from reference TRBV28 and TRBJ1-1, is DVKVTQSSRYLVKRTGEKVFLECVQDMDHENMFWYRQDPGLGLRLIYFSYDVKMKEKGDIPEGYSVSREKKERFSLILESASTNQTSMYLCASSFSSLAAVEAFFGQGTRLTVV.

This clone was counted only a few times. V gene TRBV4-2 combines with J gene TRBJ1-2; a possible D gene is TRBD1 (6 bases). V gave up 4 bases and J gave up 7 bases, with 16 bases separating them. Germline V gene sequence: CDR1 LGHNA, CDR2 YNFKEQ. The CDR3 has 14 residues. The CDR3 coding sequence is TGTGCCAGCAGCCTGCACAGGGTAGAGGGTGGCTACACCTTC. It translates to CASSLHRVEGGYTF.

The chain links TRBV15 to TRBJ2-2, with 15 bases matching TRBD2. The trim removed 3 bases at V and 2 bases at J, leaving 4 bases unmatched. Germline lookup yields CDR1 LNHNV and CDR2 YYDKDF (reference sequence). This CDR3 contains 18 residues. The CDR3 spells CATSRRTSGRENTGELFF. In DNA, the CDR3 is TGTGCCACCAGCAGGCGGACTAGCGGGAGGGAAAACACCGGGGAGCTGTTTTTT.

This clone has only a few counts. V and J are TRBV7-2 and TRBJ2-3, with D perhaps TRBD1 (5 bases). Deletions cut 5 bases from V and 5 bases from J, with 11 bases between. The CDR3 is 13 residues long. Germline V gene sequence: CDR1 SGHTA, CDR2 FQGNSA. The CDR3 DNA reads TGTGCCAGCAGCACCCGACAGTTAGATACGCAGTATTTT. Encoded protein: CASSTRQLDTQYF. The full variable domain, completed using reference TRBV7-2 and TRBJ2-3, is GAGVSQSPSNKVTEKGKDVELRCDPISGHTALYWYRQSLGQGLEFLIYFQGNSAPDKSGLPSDRFSAERTGGSVSTLTIQRTQQEDSAVYLCASSTRQLDTQYFGPGTRLTVL.

This clone was recorded only once. The V and J genes are TRBV12-5 and TRBJ2-1, with 11 nucleotides matching TRBD2. Germline V CDR1 and CDR2: LGHNT, FRNRAP. This CDR3 region has 18 residues. After removal of 0 bases from V and 3 bases from J, the junction contained 7 bases not matched to a gene. As DNA, the CDR3 is TGTGCTAGTGGTTTGGTAACTAGCGGGAGCTCCCTCTACAATGAGCAGTTCTTC. It yields the protein CASGLVTSGSSLYNEQFF.

This clone came up a few times. The chain employs TRBV30 and TRBJ2-7; 7 bases map to TRBD2. V lost 0 bases and J lost 0; bases outside the gene matches: 2. Germline CDR1 reads GTSNPN; CDR2 reads SVGIG (reference sequence). The CDR3 runs to 14 residues. DNA of the CDR3: TGTGCCTGGAGTGTTGGCGGGAGCTCCTACGAGCAGTACTTC. Its translation: CAWSVGGSSYEQYF.

This sequence joins TRBV5-4 and TRBJ1-1; 9 bases line up with TRBD1. The CDR3 loop spans 15 amino acids. Per germline, CDR1 SGHNT and CDR2 YYREEE (reference sequence). Trimming removed 5 bases from V and 3 bases from J; junction bases left unmatched: 8. The CDR3 nucleotides are TGTGCCAGCAGTCAGCCGGGACAGGGTCACACTGAAGCTTTCTTT. The encoded protein is CASSQPGQGHTEAFF.

The CDR3 reads CASSVGHRGNTYEQYF. The DNA for the CDR3 is TGTGCCAGCAGTGTAGGCCACAGGGGGAATACCTACGAGCAGTACTTC. The chain employs TRBV6-1 and TRBJ2-7, with 8 bases matching TRBD1. The CDR3 loop spans 16 amino acids. The V gene's germline CDR1 is MNHNS and CDR2 SASEGT. Unmatched junction bases numbered 10, after V lost 4 bases and J lost 2 bases.

This clone appeared a few times. The chain links TRBV19 to TRBJ1-5; 7 bases are a match to TRBD1. There are 14 residues in the CDR3. Losses at the gene ends were 11 bases for V and 7 bases for J; bases not matched to a gene: 14. Germline CDR1 reads LNHDA; CDR2 reads SQIVND (reference sequence). The CDR3 sequence is CAPSLQGSGQPQHF. The CDR3 coding sequence is TGTGCCCCTTCCTTACAGGGGAGTGGGCAGCCCCAGCATTTT. Filled out from reference TRBV19 and TRBJ1-5, the complete variable domain reads DGGITQSPKYLFRKEGQNVTLSCEQNLNHDAMYWYRQDPGQGLRLIYYSQIVNDFQKGDIAEGYSVSREKKESFPLTVTSAQKNPTAFYLCAPSLQGSGQPQHFGDGTRLSIL.